Below, one T cell receptor beta chain is given with its context. No cognate antigen has been identified for it. No much larger clonotype is one base removed from it; base qualities were not supplied. The method behind the library was the immunoSEQ multiplex PCR assay. Per the original workflow: A statistical classification framework was built to diagnose cytomegalovirus status from the catalog of TCR beta chain sequences. TCRdb took over this immuneACCESS table, retaining in-frame rearrangements with V and J assigned. Such tables are incomplete; in checked studies, under half of the missing clones stem from an unresolved V gene, and the remainder is unexplained. V and J calls and clone size come straight from that table; D and trimming were deduced from the DNA. Counted in this sample were just under 150,000 clones; 80% to 90% of them appeared once. The biggest ten clones account for roughly 4.5% of the sample.

The data were taken from a study of cytomegalovirus exposure and HLA in healthy donors (dated by TCRdb to 2016 to 2017). With regard to the full study: According to a later analysis, one platform produced both the 110 or so validation repertoires and the 670 or so repertoires of the first cohort. The aim of the study was to test whether cataloging public T cell receptors could identify signatures of past pathogen exposure. A separate validation cohort of about 110 different subjects was used in addition to the 666-subject first cohort. To predict cytomegalovirus infection status, the study brought together high-throughput TCR immunosequencing, statistical association of individual TCRs with disease status, and machine learning. The research as a whole found: The classifier was reported to diagnose cytomegalovirus status with high specificity and sensitivity in both the original cohort and the validation cohort. In the study, some 160 TCR beta chains were listed as associated with cytomegalovirus. It was suggested by the authors that the approach could potentially be generalized to other disease states and immunological phenotypes. While some public TCRs were present in many individuals, most TCR sequences turned up only very rarely across donors. In a later analysis, TCRs clustered in the first cohort were found to also tend to co-occur in the 120 or so validation repertoires, with 94% of cluster scores above 0. All 110 or so repertoires were used to score co-occurrence in the validation cohort in a later analysis, because that analysis had no HLA typing for the cohort. A few of the identified cytomegalovirus-associated TCR beta chains were confirmed in vitro to be specific for cytomegalovirus antigens.

The donors were included in the validation cohort of over a hundred subjects, a group kept apart from the roughly 700-subject first cohort. From the germline V gene, CDR1 is MNHEY and CDR2 is SVGAGI. Counted from cysteine to phenylalanine, this CDR3 has 13 amino acids. Of the read, only the CDR3 DNA is kept; its 39 bases are in frame from base 1. V lost 6 bases and J lost 5 bases, and the count of bases not matched to a germline gene is 5. The sequence derives from a man between 18 and 29 years old in good health and CMV-seropositive. The material sequenced was PBMCs. This chain joins TRBV6-5 to TRBJ1-2; TRBD1 matches 8 bases in the middle. The nucleotide sequence is TGTGCCAGCAGATTGGGACAGGATTATGGCTACACCTTC. It codes for CASRLGQDYGYTF.